Below, 17 T cell receptor beta chains from the same sample are listed, as sequenced in a study of cytomegalovirus exposure and HLA in healthy donors. Amplification used 60 Vbeta primers and 13 Jbeta primers. The method was immunoSEQ multiplex PCR; TCRdb's version includes in-frame clones alone and lacks a portion of them. The profile shows about 130,000 clones, around 83% of them singletons. Sequences were obtained from PBMCs. The origin of the receptors is a woman between 18 and 30 years old in good health and CMV-seropositive.

CDR3 bases: TGTGCCAGCAGCCCCGCCAGGGATCGCGGCTACACCTTC. It codes for CASSPARDRGYTF. This chain uses TRBV2 with TRBJ1-2; D might be TRBD1 (5 bases). V was clipped by 6 bases and J by 8 bases, with 16 bases between them. The germline gives CDR1 SNHLY, CDR2 FYNNEI. CDR3 length: 13 residues. Full variable domain (missing parts from reference TRBV2 and TRBJ1-2): EPEVTQTPSHQVTQMGQEVILRCVPISNHLYFYWYRQILGQKVEFLVSFYNNEISEKSEIFDDQFSVERPDGSNFTLKIRSTKLEDSAMYFCASSPARDRGYTFGSGTRLTVV.

The J gene is TRBJ2-7, the V gene TRBV5-8; 10 nucleotides agree with TRBD1. The CDR3 covers 15 residues. Trimming at V came to 1 base and at J to 0 bases, leaving 1 base not matched to a gene. The V gene's germline CDR1 is SGHTS and CDR2 YDEGEE. CDR3 in DNA: TGTGCCAGCAGCTTGCGACAGGGGGCCTCCTACGAGCAGTACTTC. It is translated as CASSLRQGASYEQYF.

About this clone itself: An end of the junction differs from the germline gene, which may be a read error. The CDR3 protein is CASSPPSPRDF. The CDR3 nucleotides are TGTGCCAGCAGCCCCCCCTCGCCGCGGGACTTC. This sequence joins TRBV7-6 and TRBJ2-7, with D possibly TRBD2 on 5 matching bases. The CDR3 loop spans 11 amino acids. Germline CDR1 reads SGHVS; CDR2 reads FNYEAQ.

The genes are TRBV4-2 and TRBJ2-1; 7 nucleotides agree with TRBD2. V gave up 0 bases and J gave up 10 bases; unmatched junction bases: 9. This CDR3 region has 15 residues. Germline-derived CDR1 and CDR2 are LGHNA and YNFKEQ. The CDR3 protein is CASSQELAGIGEQFF. For the CDR3, the DNA is TGTGCCAGCAGCCAAGAATTAGCGGGTATTGGAGAGCAGTTCTTC.

CDR3 sequence reads: CAIPGLADNEQYF. Written as DNA, the CDR3 is TGTGCCATCCCGGGACTAGCGGATAACGAGCAGTACTTC. This chain links TRBV2 with TRBJ2-7; 11 bases are a match to TRBD2. The CDR3 is made up of 13 amino acids. Germline V gene sequence: CDR1 SNHLY, CDR2 FYNNEI. After removal of 10 bases from V and 5 bases from J, the junction contained 7 bases not matched to a gene.

The chain links TRBV9 to TRBJ2-5; the match to TRBD2 covers 14 bases. J gave up 5 bases and V 2 bases, and 5 bases lay outside the gene matches. The CDR3 has 16 residues. Germline V lookup: CDR1 SGDLS, CDR2 YYNGEE. The CDR3 sequence is CASSVTSGGAWETQYF. CDR3 nucleotides: TGTGCCAGCAGCGTGACTAGCGGGGGGGCATGGGAGACCCAGTACTTC.

The gene calls are TRBV9 and TRBJ2-7; 9 nucleotides align to TRBD2. The CDR3 runs 16 residues. The germline gives CDR1 SGDLS, CDR2 YYNGEE. V shed 0 bases and J 0 bases; nucleotides not matched to a gene: 4. The CDR3 loop is CASSVGGLAGSYEQYF. The CDR3 DNA reads TGTGCCAGCAGCGTAGGGGGACTAGCAGGCTCCTACGAGCAGTACTTC.

The J gene is TRBJ2-2, the V gene TRBV19; 7 nucleotides line up with TRBD1. With V trimmed by 5 bases and J by 2 bases, 8 bases remained unmatched. The CDR3 is made up of 16 amino acids. Germline values: CDR1 LNHDA, CDR2 SQIVND (reference sequence). The CDR3 nucleotides read TGTGCCAGTAGTTCGGTACAGGGGAGTAACACCGGGGAGCTGTTTTTT. Translation gives CASSSVQGSNTGELFF.

The chain recombines TRBV11-2 with TRBJ2-7; TRBD2 agrees at 7 bases. The trim removed 1 base at V and 3 bases at J, leaving 3 bases unmatched. The germline V gene encodes CDR1 SGHAT and CDR2 FQNNGV. The CDR3 length is 14 residues. The CDR3 reads CASSLGGGIYEQYF. The CDR3, as DNA: TGTGCCAGCAGCTTAGGGGGGGGGATCTACGAGCAGTACTTC.

This chain joins TRBV7-3 and TRBJ2-5, with 11 positions matching TRBD2. The CDR3 loop spans 15 amino acids. V shed 5 bases, J shed 7 bases, and the junction held 9 bases outside the gene matches. The germline CDR1 and CDR2 sequences are SGHTA and FQGTGA. The CDR3 loop is CASSPGTSGLVTQYF. The CDR3 bases are TGTGCCAGCAGCCCAGGGACTAGCGGCTTGGTGACCCAGTACTTC.

The sample holds one count of this clone. The chain employs TRBV9 and TRBJ1-2; 7 bases are shared with TRBD1. V was pared by 2 bases and J by 11 bases, with 12 bases of the junction left unmatched. The CDR3 runs 14 residues. CDR1 and CDR2 from the germline V gene are SGDLS and YYNGEE. DNA for the CDR3: TGTGCCAGCAGCGTCGACAGGGAAAGTTGTCTTTACACCTTC. Translation: CASSVDRESCLYTF.

This chain joins TRBV19 and TRBJ2-3; tentative D call: TRBD2 (7 bases). V was cut by 7 bases and J by 8 bases, with 19 bases left in between. Germline V gene sequence: CDR1 LNHDA, CDR2 SQIVND (reference sequence). This CDR3 spans 14 amino acids. This chain's CDR3 is CASIPRGAEGTQYF. The CDR3 bases are TGTGCCAGTATCCCCCGGGGGGCCGAGGGTACGCAGTATTTT.

J is TRBJ2-7 and V is TRBV6-6; 12 bases line up with TRBD2. Germline loops: CDR1 MNHNY, CDR2 SVGAGI (reference sequence). The J segment lost 4 bases and the V segment lost 6 bases, leaving 7 bases of the junction unmatched. The CDR3 is 15 amino acids. The CDR3, as DNA: TGTGCCAGCAGAAACGGACTAGCGGGGCGATACGAGCAGTACTTC. Its protein is CASRNGLAGRYEQYF.

This rearrangement joins TRBV19 to TRBJ2-7, with D possibly matching TRBD1 (6 bases). V lost 3 bases, J lost 1 base, and 10 bases lay in between. The CDR3 is 14 amino acids. Germline CDR1 is LNHDA and CDR2 is SQIVND (reference sequence). In nucleotides, the CDR3 is TGTGCCAGTAGTATGGGCGACAGGTCCTACGAGCAGTACTTC. It is translated as CASSMGDRSYEQYF.

The V call is TRBV2, the J call TRBJ1-6; TRBD1 agrees at 7 bases. The length of the CDR3 is 13 residues. Germline V lookup: CDR1 SNHLY, CDR2 FYNNEI. Trimming at V came to 6 bases and at J to 8 bases, leaving 4 bases not matched to a gene. The DNA for the CDR3 is TGTGCCAGCAGGTACACAGGGGATTCACCCCTCCACTTT. It encodes CASRYTGDSPLHF.

CDR3 sequence reads: CASSLVFGGASEQYF. The DNA for the CDR3 is TGTGCCAGCAGCTTAGTTTTCGGGGGGGCCTCGGAGCAGTACTTC. The chain employs TRBV11-2 and TRBJ2-7; TRBD2 matches 8 bases. Germline loops: CDR1 SGHAT, CDR2 FQNNGV. This CDR3 has 15 residues. V trimming: 1 base; J trimming: 7 bases; junction bases outside the gene matches: 9.

The chain joins TRBV7-6 to TRBJ1-4; TRBD1 matches 10 bases. Trimming took 5 bases from V and 6 from J; bases not matched to a gene: 6. The CDR3 length is 15 residues. Per germline, CDR1 SGHVS and CDR2 FNYEAQ. CDR3: CASSARQGADEKLFF. For the CDR3, the DNA is TGTGCCAGCAGCGCCCGACAGGGGGCGGATGAAAAACTGTTTTTT. Full variable domain (missing parts from reference TRBV7-6 and TRBJ1-4): GAGVSQSPRYKVTKRGQDVALRCDPISGHVSLYWYRQALGQGPEFLTYFNYEAQQDKSGLPNDRFSAERPEGSISTLTIQRTEQRDSAMYRCASSARQGADEKLFFGSGTQLSVL.